This T cell receptor (beta chain) was sequenced in a study of cytomegalovirus exposure and HLA in healthy donors. As for the study in general: Of over 350 genotyped donors, more than 75% grouped in the Caucasian-associated ancestry cluster.

The PCR made use of 60 Vbeta and 13 Jbeta primers. The repertoire was sequenced with immunoSEQ multiplex PCR; TCRdb's copy has only in-frame clones and lacks some. Of some 250,000 clones listed, 82% are singletons. About this clone itself: Antigen specificity is unknown.

Whole-study results and caveats: HLA alleles showed associations with around 15,000 TCR beta sequences in a later analysis, at a 0.05 false discovery rate. Associated with cytomegalovirus, according to the listing, were 150 to 200 TCR beta chains.

Germline assignment: CDR1 LGHNA and CDR2 YNFKEQ. The CDR3 is 17 amino acids. The ends lost 3 bases at V and 3 bases at J; junction bases unmatched: 8. The TCR sequence derives from a woman aged 40 to 49 in good health and CMV-seropositive. The V call is TRBV4-2, the J call TRBJ2-3, with 11 bases lining up with TRBD2. The specimen sequenced was PBMCs. This chain's CDR3 is CASSQEYSGGATDTQYF. DNA for the CDR3: TGTGCCAGCAGCCAGGAATATAGCGGGGGGGCAACAGATACGCAGTATTTT.